A selection of T cell receptor beta chains follows, all from one sample in a study of blood T cell repertoires in COVID-19. Using immunoSEQ multiplex PCR, the repertoire was profiled, and TCRdb retains in-frame clones only, with some absent. The repertoire consists of more than 250,000 clones, with 85% occurring once and the leading ten covering approximately 5%. Sequenced sample: peripheral blood. The receptors stem from a man in his fifties or sixties with active or convalescent COVID-19. CDR3s include the opening cysteine and the closing phenylalanine or tryptophan. A D gene is named only where the DNA matches it firmly. Clone size is stated in some rows and not others, as once, few, many or a class when expanded.

DNA: TGCAGTGCTAGTAGGGGGCTGGGACCTAGCACAGATACGCAGTATTTT; CDR3: CSASRGLGPSTDTQYF; J: TRBJ2-3; size: NA; D: TRBD1; V: TRBV20-1
DNA: TGTGCCAGTAGTATAAATAGAGGATTATATGGCTACACCTTC; CDR3: CASSINRGLYGYTF; J: TRBJ1-2; size: NA; D: NA; V: TRBV19
DNA: TGTGCCAGCAGTTACTTGGGACAGGGGGCGAACACTGAAGCTTTCTTT; CDR3: CASSYLGQGANTEAFF; J: TRBJ1-1; size: NA; D: TRBD1; V: TRBV6-5
DNA: TGTGCCAGCAGTTATTCGGCCGGGACAAATAATGAAAAACTGTTTTTT; CDR3: CASSYSAGTNNEKLFF; J: TRBJ1-4; size: NA; D: NA; V: TRBV6-5
DNA: TGCGCCAGCAGCTTAAAACGACTTTGGGACACCGACAACTATGGCTACACCTTC; CDR3: CASSLKRLWDTDNYGYTF; J: TRBJ1-2; size: once; D: NA; V: TRBV4-1
DNA: TGTGCCAGCAGCTCACCCGGGAGAGGGCGGAACACTGAAGCTTTCTTT; CDR3: CASSSPGRGRNTEAFF; J: TRBJ1-1; size: NA; D: NA; V: TRBV5-4
DNA: TGTGCCAGCAGTTTCCGGCTAGTCCACGGCTACAATGAGCAGTTCTTC; CDR3: CASSFRLVHGYNEQFF; J: TRBJ2-1; size: NA; D: NA; V: TRBV28
DNA: TGTGCCAGCAGTGGGGAGGTGGCTCAGCCCCAGCATTTT; CDR3: CASSGEVAQPQHF; J: TRBJ1-5; size: NA; D: NA; V: TRBV2
DNA: TGTGCCAGCAGCGTAGGGCCCCAAAACTCTGGAAACACCATATATTTT; CDR3: CASSVGPQNSGNTIYF; J: TRBJ1-3; size: NA; D: NA; V: TRBV9
DNA: TGTGCCAGCAGCTTGGGGGAGCGGGAAGGCTCCCGTTTGTCCCAGTACTTC; CDR3: CASSLGEREGSRLSQYF; J: TRBJ2-5; size: NA; D: TRBD2; V: TRBV5-8
DNA: TGTGCCTGGAGTGTTTCTTACACTAGCCTCGAGCAGTACTTC; CDR3: CAWSVSYTSLEQYF; J: TRBJ2-7; size: NA; D: NA; V: TRBV30
DNA: TGTGCCAGCAGTTACTCCCAGGGACAGGTATTATACGAGCAGTACTTC; CDR3: CASSYSQGQVLYEQYF; J: TRBJ2-7; size: NA; D: TRBD1; V: TRBV6-5
DNA: TGTGCCAGCAGATGGACAGCAACTAATGAAAAACTGTTTTTT; CDR3: CASRWTATNEKLFF; J: TRBJ1-4; size: NA; D: NA; V: TRBV27
DNA: TGTGCCAGCAGCCCCGGGGGCAGGGGGCGTGGAAACATTCAGTACTTC; CDR3: CASSPGGRGRGNIQYF; J: TRBJ2-4; size: medium-sized; D: TRBD1; V: TRBV11-3
DNA: TGTGCCTGGAGAGAAGGAGGGGCCGTGGAGCAGTTCTTC; CDR3: CAWREGGAVEQFF; J: TRBJ2-1; size: NA; D: NA; V: TRBV30
DNA: TGTGCCAGCAGTTCGGGACAGGGGTCCTACAATGAGCAGTTCTTC; CDR3: CASSSGQGSYNEQFF; J: TRBJ2-1; size: NA; D: TRBD1; V: TRBV28
DNA: TGTGCCACCAGCCTCGGGGTAGCGGGAATCCAAGAGACCCAGTACTTC; CDR3: CATSLGVAGIQETQYF; J: TRBJ2-5; size: NA; D: TRBD2; V: TRBV15
DNA: TGTGCCAGCAGCCCCAGGTTGAGCTATGGCTACACCTTC; CDR3: CASSPRLSYGYTF; J: TRBJ1-2; size: once; D: NA; V: TRBV7-2
DNA: TGTGCCAGCAGCTTGGAGGCGGGAACTAACAATGAGCAGTTCTTC; CDR3: CASSLEAGTNNEQFF; J: TRBJ2-1; size: NA; D: NA; V: TRBV5-4
DNA: TGTGCCAGCAGCTTATCGAGCGGGTACACCGGGGAGCTGTTTTTT; CDR3: CASSLSSGYTGELFF; J: TRBJ2-2; size: once; D: NA; V: TRBV7-9
DNA: TGCGCCAGCCTAGAGGGAAACTCTGGGGCCAACGTCCTGACTTTC; CDR3: CASLEGNSGANVLTF; J: TRBJ2-6; size: once; D: NA; V: TRBV5-1
DNA: TGCGCCAGCAGCTCTGGGGCCTCCCAAGAGACCCAGTACTTC; CDR3: CASSSGASQETQYF; J: TRBJ2-5; size: NA; D: NA; V: TRBV5-1
DNA: TGTGCCAGCAGCTTGGGGACTAACCCACGAGAGACCCAGTACTTC; CDR3: CASSLGTNPRETQYF; J: TRBJ2-5; size: NA; D: TRBD2; V: TRBV7-2
DNA: TGTGCCAGCAGTTTCGGGGACTTGCTGGGAAAACTGTTTTTT; CDR3: CASSFGDLLGKLFF; J: TRBJ1-4; size: NA; D: NA; V: TRBV28
DNA: TGTGCCACCAACAAAGACAGGGTCGGTGAGCAGTACTTC; CDR3: CATNKDRVGEQYF; J: TRBJ2-7; size: NA; D: TRBD1; V: TRBV15
DNA: TGTGCCAGCAGTGTATGGGACAGCAATAATGAAAAACTGTTTTTT; CDR3: CASSVWDSNNEKLFF; J: TRBJ1-4; size: NA; D: TRBD1; V: TRBV2
DNA: TGTGCCAGCAGTTGGCGCACAGTGAGCTACGAGCAGTACTTC; CDR3: CASSWRTVSYEQYF; J: TRBJ2-7; size: NA; D: NA; V: TRBV5-6
DNA: TGTGCCAGCAGTTTAGTGGCCTATACAGGGGGCCAGGATGGCTACACCTTC; CDR3: CASSLVAYTGGQDGYTF; J: TRBJ1-2; size: NA; D: TRBD1; V: TRBV28
DNA: TGTGCCAGCGGGACAGGGGTGGGTCAGCCCCAGCATTTT; CDR3: CASGTGVGQPQHF; J: TRBJ1-5; size: NA; D: TRBD1; V: TRBV12-3/TRBV12-4
DNA: TGTGCCAGTAGTTCCGGACAGTCCAAAGCTTTCTTT; CDR3: CASSSGQSKAFF; J: TRBJ1-1; size: NA; D: NA; V: TRBV19
DNA: TGTGCCAGTAGGGGGGGAGGGAGCCCGCCCCAGCATTTT; CDR3: CASRGGGSPPQHF; J: TRBJ1-5; size: NA; D: NA; V: TRBV19
DNA: TGCGCCAGCGCACCACAGTTTCCGATTCTATATGGCTACACCTTC; CDR3: CASAPQFPILYGYTF; J: TRBJ1-2; size: NA; D: NA; V: TRBV5-1
DNA: TGTGCCAGCAGTCCCTACCCGAACACCATATATTTT; CDR3: CASSPYPNTIYF; J: TRBJ1-3; size: once; D: NA; V: TRBV28
DNA: TGTGCCAGCCTTCGACAGGGTAGCACAGATACGCAGTATTTT; CDR3: CASLRQGSTDTQYF; J: TRBJ2-3; size: NA; D: TRBD1; V: TRBV2
DNA: TGCAGCGTTGAGGTAGTTGGGACTAGCGGCCCTAGCACAGATACGCAGTATTTT; CDR3: CSVEVVGTSGPSTDTQYF; J: TRBJ2-3; size: NA; D: TRBD2; V: TRBV29-1
DNA: TGTGCCAGCTCACTAACGCAGGGTCGTGGCTACACCTTC; CDR3: CASSLTQGRGYTF; J: TRBJ1-2; size: once; D: NA; V: TRBV18
DNA: TGTGCCAGCAGTGAATCCAATAATCAGCCCCAGCATTTT; CDR3: CASSESNNQPQHF; J: TRBJ1-5; size: NA; D: NA; V: TRBV6-1
DNA: TGTGCCAGCAGCCTCCGGGACTCCCAGGAGACCCAGTACTTC; CDR3: CASSLRDSQETQYF; J: TRBJ2-5; size: NA; D: NA; V: TRBV7-2
DNA: TGTGCCAGCAGCTTGAGGGCAGGGGTCATGAAGACCCAGTACTTC; CDR3: CASSLRAGVMKTQYF; J: TRBJ2-5; size: NA; D: NA; V: TRBV5-6
DNA: TGTGCCAGCAGCGTGGGGACAGACATGGGCTATGGCTACACCTTC; CDR3: CASSVGTDMGYGYTF; J: TRBJ1-2; size: NA; D: TRBD1; V: TRBV5-4
DNA: TGTGCTAGCAGCGTCCGCACAGGGGGTGAGCAGTTCTTC; CDR3: CASSVRTGGEQFF; J: TRBJ2-1; size: NA; D: TRBD1; V: TRBV7-7
DNA: TGTGCCAGCACCCGCGCAGGGGATTTGCGAGAGACCCAGTACTTC; CDR3: CASTRAGDLRETQYF; J: TRBJ2-5; size: once; D: NA; V: TRBV2
DNA: TGTGCCAGCCGACAGGGGACCACCGGGGAGCTGTTTTTT; CDR3: CASRQGTTGELFF; J: TRBJ2-2; size: NA; D: TRBD1; V: TRBV11-3
DNA: TGCGCCAGCAGCCTCCTATGGGACGGGAGGAACACTGAAGCTTTCTTT; CDR3: CASSLLWDGRNTEAFF; J: TRBJ1-1; size: NA; D: NA; V: TRBV4-1
DNA: TGTGCCAGCAGTGGTCCCGGGGGTGAGCAGTTCTTC; CDR3: CASSGPGGEQFF; J: TRBJ2-1; size: NA; D: NA; V: TRBV7-2
DNA: TGTGCCACCAGCAGTCGCGAACCCGCGAATGAGCAGTTCTTC; CDR3: CATSSREPANEQFF; J: TRBJ2-1; size: NA; D: NA; V: TRBV15
DNA: TGTGCCAGCTGGCGGGGGGACACTGAAGCTTTCTTT; CDR3: CASWRGDTEAFF; J: TRBJ1-1; size: NA; D: NA; V: TRBV18
DNA: TGTGCCAGCAGTTATATCTCGGGCGGACAGAGCAATCAGCCCCAGCATTTT; CDR3: CASSYISGGQSNQPQHF; J: TRBJ1-5; size: once; D: NA; V: TRBV6-2/TRBV6-3
DNA: TGTGCCACCAGTGACCGGAGCGGGAGTAAGTCAGATACGCAGTATTTT; CDR3: CATSDRSGSKSDTQYF; J: TRBJ2-3; size: once; D: TRBD2; V: TRBV24-1
DNA: TGTGCCAGCAGCCCCTTCAGGTCAGGCGATACGCAGTATTTT; CDR3: CASSPFRSGDTQYF; J: TRBJ2-3; size: NA; D: NA; V: TRBV5-4
DNA: TGCGCCAGCAGCGTGGGAGGTCTACTCGGAAACACCATATATTTT; CDR3: CASSVGGLLGNTIYF; J: TRBJ1-3; size: few; D: NA; V: TRBV5-1
DNA: TGTGCCAGCAGTTTATCGAGTCAGACAAGTTACAATGAGCAGTTCTTC; CDR3: CASSLSSQTSYNEQFF; J: TRBJ2-1; size: NA; D: NA; V: TRBV27
DNA: TGTGCCAGCAGTCCGGGACTAGCGGGAGGGCTCTACGAGCAGTACTTC; CDR3: CASSPGLAGGLYEQYF; J: TRBJ2-7; size: NA; D: TRBD2; V: TRBV28
DNA: TGCAGCGTTGTACAGGGAAGGCGGGATTCACCCCTCCACTTT; CDR3: CSVVQGRRDSPLHF; J: TRBJ1-6; size: NA; D: NA; V: TRBV29-1
DNA: TGTGCCATCAGCCTTGACAGATACACCATGGATTTT; CDR3: CAISLDRYTMDF; J: TRBJ1-3; size: NA; D: NA; V: TRBV10-3
DNA: TGTGCCAGCAGTCAGGGACAGGGTTATTTAGCTGAAGCTTTCTTT; CDR3: CASSQGQGYLAEAFF; J: TRBJ1-1; size: NA; D: TRBD1; V: TRBV28
DNA: TGTGCCAGCAGTTACTCGACGGGGGACGGCTACACCTTC; CDR3: CASSYSTGDGYTF; J: TRBJ1-2; size: NA; D: NA; V: TRBV6-5
DNA: TGTGCCAGCTATCCCGGGACACGGTGGGGGGAGCAGTACTTC; CDR3: CASYPGTRWGEQYF; J: TRBJ2-7; size: NA; D: NA; V: TRBV28
DNA: TGCGCCAGCAGCCCCTCGAGGAGTGGGGAGACCCAGTACTTC; CDR3: CASSPSRSGETQYF; J: TRBJ2-5; size: once; D: NA; V: TRBV4-3